This T cell receptor beta chain is from a study of blood T cell repertoires in COVID-19. Study-level background: The United States, Italy and Spain were the sources of the acute and convalescent COVID-19 samples. Sources were T cells, B-cell-depleted T cells, or PBMCs; the material itself was cDNA or gDNA.

Germline V CDR1 and CDR2: SGHTA, FQGTGA. The CDR3 contains 15 residues. The V end was cut by 5 bases, the J end by 3 bases, with 15 bases between. Clones were read by immunoSEQ multiplex PCR, and TCRdb kept only the in-frame ones, dropping some. The sample carries 120,000 or so clones, about 87% recorded once. Sequencing was performed on peripheral blood. J is TRBJ2-3 and V is TRBV7-3; weak D call: TRBD2 (6 bases). The source is a woman in her 70s with acute or convalescent COVID-19. The CDR3 DNA is TGTGCCAGCAGCCCCCAGGGACTCATGACAGATACGCAGTATTTT. Its translation: CASSPQGLMTDTQYF.